There are a few counts of the clone carrying this T cell receptor beta chain. The entry originates in a study of CDR3 diversity in severe acne. The CDR3 runs 12 residues. Germline assignment: CDR1 MDHEN and CDR2 SYDVKM. V was cut by 7 bases and J by 5 bases, with 12 bases left in between. TCRdb re-analysed the PCR reads in MiXCR, keeping a single row per CDR3 protein. Seen here are more than 85,000 distinct CDR3 sequences, about 53% observed once, and the top ten hold roughly 12%. The receptor comes from a male donor with severe acne vulgaris. Source material: blood. The V gene is TRBV28, the J gene TRBJ2-7; D is ambiguous. As DNA, the CDR3 is TGTGCCAGCAATCTCCAAGGTGACGAGCAGTACTTC. It specifies CASNLQGDEQYF.